These 24 T cell receptor beta chains share one sample of origin, sequenced in a study of cytomegalovirus exposure and HLA in healthy donors (dated by TCRdb to 2017 to 2019). The method behind the library was the immunoSEQ multiplex PCR assay. For the multiplex PCR, a mixture combining 60 forward primers for TCR Vbeta segments and 13 reverse primers for TCR Jbeta segments was used. TCRdb re-hosts the immuneACCESS table, in-frame sequences only. Its copies lack some clones; in the studies checked, an unresolved V gene accounts for under half of them, and the cause for the rest is not known. Recorded for this sample are about 130,000 clones; 70% to 85% of them occurred a single time. The ten biggest clones cover under 3.5% of the sample. Sequencing was carried out using PBMCs. These receptors were obtained from a man aged 50 to 59 in good health and CMV-seronegative.

The chain uses TRBV28 and TRBJ2-7; 9 nucleotides match TRBD2. Trimming at V came to 7 bases and at J to 4 bases, leaving 11 bases not matched to a gene. The CDR3 contains 15 residues. CDR1 is MDHEN, CDR2 SYDVKM, per germline. The CDR3 DNA reads TGTGCCAGCACCTCATGGGCGGGGGGGGTATACGAGCAGTACTTC. It specifies CASTSWAGGVYEQYF. The whole variable domain, remainder taken from reference TRBV28 and TRBJ2-7, is DVKVTQSSRYLVKRTGEKVFLECVQDMDHENMFWYRQDPGLGLRLIYFSYDVKMKEKGDIPEGYSVSREKKERFSLILESASTNQTSMYLCASTSWAGGVYEQYFGPGTRLTVT.

The V call is TRBV4-3, the J call TRBJ2-1; TRBD2 agrees at 10 bases. This CDR3 region has 15 residues. J gave up 8 bases and V 0 bases, and 4 bases lay outside the gene matches. Germline assignment: CDR1 LGHNA and CDR2 YSLEER. The CDR3 DNA reads TGCGCCAGCAGCCAAGATATCGGGACTAGCGATGAGCAGTTCTTC. Protein: CASSQDIGTSDEQFF.

V and J are TRBV7-3 and TRBJ1-6, with 9 bases fitting TRBD1. The CDR3 extends over 13 amino acids. Germline V gene sequence: CDR1 SGHTA, CDR2 FQGTGA. Trimming removed 4 bases from V and 10 bases from J; junction bases left unmatched: 2. Written as DNA, the CDR3 is TGTGCCAGCAGCTGGGACAGGGCCTCACCCCTCCACTTT. Translating it yields CASSWDRASPLHF.

The chain joins TRBV30 to TRBJ1-4; maybe TRBD1 (5 bases). The CDR3 has 14 residues. Looked up from germline, CDR1 is GTSNPN and CDR2 is SVGIG (reference sequence). V was pared by 4 bases and J by 3 bases, with 12 bases between. CDR3 in amino acids: CAWNALGPNEKLFF. The CDR3 nucleotides are TGTGCCTGGAACGCCTTGGGGCCTAATGAAAAACTGTTTTTT.

This chain connects TRBV5-4 to TRBJ2-6; TRBD1 agrees at 9 bases. CDR1 and CDR2 (germline): SGHNT, YYREEE (reference sequence). The V and J ends lost 4 bases and 2 bases, in that order; junction bases with no gene match: 10. This CDR3 region has 18 residues. For the CDR3, the DNA is TGTGCCAGCAGCCATCCGGGACAGGGTGGGCCTGGGGCCAACGTCCTGACTTTC. It specifies CASSHPGQGGPGANVLTF.

The chain uses TRBV5-4 and TRBJ2-3; D is perhaps TRBD2 (5 bases). Germline-derived CDR1 and CDR2 are SGHNT and YYREEE (reference sequence). The length of the CDR3 is 14 residues. V lost 0 bases to trimming and J lost 2 bases, with 7 bases between them. CDR3 loop: CASSLEAVTDTQYF. The DNA of the CDR3 is TGTGCCAGCAGCTTGGAAGCGGTCACAGATACGCAGTATTTT.

This chain joins TRBV20-1 and TRBJ1-1; D perhaps matches TRBD1 (5 bases). Germline CDR1 DFQATT, CDR2 SNEGSKA (reference sequence). Trimming took 6 bases from V and 1 from J, leaving 6 bases between them. This CDR3 has 11 amino acids. CDR3 protein: CSAQGNTEAFF. CDR3 sequence (DNA): TGCAGTGCCCAGGGGAACACTGAAGCTTTCTTT.

V usage is TRBV15 and J usage is TRBJ2-6; possible D gene TRBD2, 5 bases. Trimming pared 2 bases from V and 1 base from J, leaving 12 bases between. The germline V gene has CDR1 LNHNV and CDR2 YYDKDF (reference sequence). The CDR3 is 17 residues long. This CDR3 reads CATSRQTRASGANVLTF. CDR3 coding DNA: TGTGCCACCAGCAGACAAACGAGGGCTTCTGGGGCCAACGTCCTGACTTTC.

This clone came up once. V and J are TRBV9 and TRBJ1-1, with D unclear. Trimming removed 3 bases from V and 1 base from J, with 7 bases in between. Germline CDR1 is SGDLS and CDR2 is YYNGEE. The CDR3 consists of 13 residues. The CDR3, as DNA: TGTGCCAGCAGCGGTTCGTGGAACACTGAAGCTTTCTTT. This codes for CASSGSWNTEAFF.

The J gene is TRBJ2-1, the V gene TRBV4-2; D unclear. The CDR3 is 15 residues long. V was cut by 1 base and J by 5 bases, with 12 bases left in between. The V gene's germline CDR1 is LGHNA and CDR2 YNFKEQ. CDR3 loop: CASSQVHKSNNEQFF. CDR3 coding DNA: TGTGCCAGCAGCCAAGTGCACAAGTCGAACAATGAGCAGTTCTTC.

This chain uses TRBV5-1 with TRBJ2-3; 8 positions match TRBD2. The J segment lost 3 bases and the V segment lost 4 bases, leaving 7 bases of the junction unmatched. Germline CDR1 SGHRS, CDR2 YFSETQ. This CDR3 comprises 15 residues. The CDR3 nucleotides read TGCGCCAGCAGCCTACAATTAGCGGGGACAGATACGCAGTATTTT. Translated, it gives CASSLQLAGTDTQYF.

The CDR3 DNA follows: TGTGCCAGCAGCCCCACTTCGGCTAACTATGGCTACACCTTC. This codes for CASSPTSANYGYTF. The chain links TRBV9 to TRBJ1-2, with no clear D. The V and J ends lost 4 bases and 0 bases respectively, with 10 bases between them. This CDR3 spans 14 amino acids. CDR1 is SGDLS and CDR2 is YYNGEE in the germline V gene.

The chain joins TRBV2 to TRBJ1-2; 7 bases agree with TRBD1. Unmatched junction bases numbered 1, after V lost 2 bases and J lost 4 bases. Germline V gene lookup returns CDR1 SNHLY and CDR2 FYNNEI. The CDR3 has 13 residues. CDR3 sequence (DNA): TGTGCCAGCAGTGAATCAGGGGGCTATGGCTACACCTTC. Protein: CASSESGGYGYTF. Based on the CDR3 plus reference TRBV2 and TRBJ1-2, the full variable domain is EPEVTQTPSHQVTQMGQEVILRCVPISNHLYFYWYRQILGQKVEFLVSFYNNEISEKSEIFDDQFSVERPDGSNFTLKIRSTKLEDSAMYFCASSESGGYGYTFGSGTRLTVV.

The rearrangement links TRBV10-3 to TRBJ1-2; D perhaps matches TRBD1 (6 bases). Germline CDR1 ENHRY, CDR2 SYGVKD. V lost 3 bases to trimming and J lost 4 bases, with 18 bases between them. The CDR3 is 16 amino acids. DNA of the CDR3: TGTGCCATCAGTGACCCCCCTGGGGGCACGGGCTATGGCTACACCTTC. The encoded protein is CAISDPPGGTGYGYTF.

This chain joins TRBV30 and TRBJ1-4; the match to TRBD1 covers 7 bases. Germline CDR1 and CDR2: GTSNPN and SVGIG (reference sequence). The length of the CDR3 is 14 residues. The J segment lost 6 bases and the V segment lost 3 bases, leaving 7 bases of the junction unmatched. The CDR3 region is CAWRWDSTDEKLFF. The CDR3, as DNA: TGTGCCTGGAGATGGGACAGTACCGATGAAAAACTGTTTTTT.

This chain uses TRBV10-3 with TRBJ1-2, with 9 nucleotides matching TRBD1. The ends lost 6 bases at V and 6 bases at J; junction bases unmatched: 8. Germline assignment: CDR1 ENHRY and CDR2 SYGVKD. The length of the CDR3 is 14 residues. CDR3 region: CAISLQGAPDGYTF. CDR3 coding DNA: TGTGCCATCAGCTTACAGGGGGCGCCTGATGGCTACACCTTC.

The chain recombines TRBV7-8 with TRBJ1-5; possibly TRBD1 for D (5 bases). The CDR3 covers 16 residues. V lost 5 bases to trimming and J lost 5 bases, with 19 bases between them. Germline V gene sequence: CDR1 SGHVS, CDR2 FQNEAQ. The CDR3 spells CASSPWTRGNHQPQHF. CDR3 nucleotides: TGTGCCAGCAGCCCATGGACGCGGGGGAACCATCAGCCCCAGCATTTT.

Only one count was recorded for this clone. This sequence joins TRBV4-1 and TRBJ2-7; 8 bases line up with TRBD2. V lost 4 bases to trimming and J lost 1 base; unmatched junction nucleotides: 6. The CDR3 has 15 amino acids. CDR1 and CDR2 from the germline V gene are MGHRA and YSYEKL. For the CDR3, the DNA is TGCGCCAGCAGCCCGGGGCCTAGCGGGTCCTACGAGCAGTACTTC. As protein: CASSPGPSGSYEQYF.

The V gene is TRBV19, the J gene TRBJ2-7; D possibly corresponds to TRBD1 (5 bases). The CDR3 spans 13 residues. The germline V gene has CDR1 LNHDA and CDR2 SQIVND (reference sequence). Trimming removed 3 bases from V and 3 bases from J, with 9 bases in between. In DNA form, the CDR3 reads TGTGCCAGTAGTATTGGCAGGGACTACGAGCAGTACTTC. Translation: CASSIGRDYEQYF.

This clone was counted between two and nine times. J is TRBJ2-5 and V is TRBV18; D gene uncertain. The CDR3 is made up of 13 amino acids. The V end was cut by 1 base, the J end by 4 bases, with 7 bases between. Looked up from germline, CDR1 is KGHSH and CDR2 is LQKENI. The CDR3 region is CASSPRQRETQYF. The CDR3, as DNA: TGTGCCAGCTCACCACGCCAGCGAGAGACCCAGTACTTC.

There are a few counts of this clone. The rearrangement links TRBV6-4 to TRBJ2-2; TRBD1 aligns across 7 bases. The junction had 4 bases not matched to a gene; V was cut back by 6 bases and J by 3 bases. Germline values: CDR1 MRHNA, CDR2 SNTAGT. The CDR3 has 14 amino acids. The chain's CDR3 is CASRTGSDTGELFF. The CDR3 bases are TGTGCCAGCAGGACAGGGTCGGACACCGGGGAGCTGTTTTTT.

The chain employs TRBV5-6 and TRBJ2-5; possibly TRBD2 for D (5 bases). The DNA end is more similar to TRBJ2-7, so the J call may be wrong. This CDR3 has 15 residues. Germline loops: CDR1 SGHDT, CDR2 YYEEEE. The CDR3 sequence: CASNKLGDPPYEQYF. For the CDR3, the DNA is TGTGCCAGCAACAAGCTCGGGGATCCCCCTTACGAGCAGTACTTC.

The chain recombines TRBV5-5 with TRBJ2-1; TRBD1 aligns across 7 bases. Looked up from germline, CDR1 is SGHKS and CDR2 is YYEKEE (reference sequence). The CDR3 runs 13 residues. Trimming removed 1 base from V and 8 bases from J; junction bases left unmatched: 3. CDR3 DNA: TGTGCCAGCAGCTTGTCACAGGGGTATGAGCAGTTCTTC. Translation: CASSLSQGYEQFF. Looking up the rest from reference TRBV5-5 and TRBJ2-1 gives the full variable domain: DAGVTQSPTHLIKTRGQQVTLRCSPISGHKSVSWYQQVLGQGPQFIFQYYEKEERGRGNFPDRFSARQFPNYSSELNVNALLLGDSALYLCASSLSQGYEQFFGPGTRLTVL.

The chain has TRBV4-2 and TRBJ2-5; weak D call: TRBD1 (5 bases). Germline V gene sequence: CDR1 LGHNA, CDR2 YNFKEQ. CDR3 size: 14 residues. V lost 4 bases and J lost 4, with 13 bases in between. Written as DNA, the CDR3 is TGTGCCAGCAGCCCTACAGGTTTTCGAGAGACCCAGTACTTC. Translation gives CASSPTGFRETQYF.